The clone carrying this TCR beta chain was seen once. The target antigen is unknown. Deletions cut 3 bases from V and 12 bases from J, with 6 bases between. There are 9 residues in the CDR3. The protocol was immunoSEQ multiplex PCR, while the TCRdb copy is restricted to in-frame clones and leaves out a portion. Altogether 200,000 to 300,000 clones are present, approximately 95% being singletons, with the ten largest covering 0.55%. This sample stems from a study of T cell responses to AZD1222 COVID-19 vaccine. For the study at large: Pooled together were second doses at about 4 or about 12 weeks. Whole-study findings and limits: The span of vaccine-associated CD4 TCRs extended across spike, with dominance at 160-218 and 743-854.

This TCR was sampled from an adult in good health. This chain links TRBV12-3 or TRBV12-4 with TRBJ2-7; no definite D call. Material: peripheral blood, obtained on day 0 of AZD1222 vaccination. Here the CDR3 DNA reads TGTGCCAGCAGTTTTTGGGGGTACGTC. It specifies CASSFWGYV.